This is a list of T cell receptor beta chains from one sample in a study of regulatory T cells in long-lasting Graves disease. TCRdb re-called the multiplex PCR reads with MiXCR, one entry per CDR3 protein. Of 650,000 to 850,000 distinct CDR3 sequences listed, 25% to 35% were seen once; the top ten hold around 42%. Specimen: peripheral blood mononuclear cells (PBMCs), collected when the disease was refractory, from a patient treated with antithyroid drugs. Every receptor here comes from a female donor with Graves disease. Both conserved end residues are part of each CDR3. The order of the fields is V gene, clone size, J gene, D gene, CDR3 DNA, CDR3 protein. D genes are given only for firm matches. Where a row states a size, it is once, few, many or the class of an expanded clone; other rows omit it.

TRBV5-1,.,TRBJ2-7,.,TGCGCCAGCAGACTTACGTGGGACTCCAATACCTACGAGCAGTACTTC,CASRLTWDSNTYEQYF
TRBV7-8,few,TRBJ1-5,.,TGTGCCAGCAGCTTGAGGGAGACAGGTAATCAGCCCCAGCATTTT,CASSLRETGNQPQHF
TRBV5-1,once,TRBJ2-7,TRBD1,TGCGCCAGCAGCGACCGTCCGGGACAGGGGTCCAACGAGCAGTACTTC,CASSDRPGQGSNEQYF
TRBV28,.,TRBJ1-5,.,TGTGCCAGCAGCCGGGAGAGATATCAGCCCCAGCATTTT,CASSRERYQPQHF
TRBV29-1,few,TRBJ1-2,.,TGCAGCGTTGAAGATTCGGGGGCAGGCGGCTACACCTTC,CSVEDSGAGGYTF
TRBV9,many,TRBJ1-5,.,TGTGCCAGCAGCGTTGGGGGTGGCAATCAGCCCCAGCATTTT,CASSVGGGNQPQHF
TRBV5-1,few,TRBJ1-1,TRBD1,TGCGCCAGCAGCTTGGCAGGGGGCGGGGGCACTGAAGCTTTCTTT,CASSLAGGGGTEAFF
TRBV20-1,few,TRBJ1-1,.,TGCAGTGCCCTAACTCTGGGAAACACTGAAGCTTTCTTT,CSALTLGNTEAFF
TRBV5-1,few,TRBJ1-4,.,TGCGCCAGCAGCTTCGCCGCAACTAATGAAAAACTGTTTTTT,CASSFAATNEKLFF
TRBV11-2,many,TRBJ1-6,.,TGTGCCAGCAGCTTAGCGTTGAGTTTCGGTTCACCCCTCCACTTT,CASSLALSFGSPLHF
TRBV30,.,TRBJ1-1,.,TGTGCCAGACAGACGAACACTGAAGCTTTCTTT,CARQTNTEAFF
TRBV5-6,.,TRBJ1-6,.,TGTGCCAGCAGCTGGTGGTCAGTAAATTCACCCCTCCACTTT,CASSWWSVNSPLHF
TRBV7-9,.,TRBJ2-1,.,TGTGCCAGCAGCTTCGGTGTAGGAGAGCAGTTCTTC,CASSFGVGEQFF
TRBV12-3/TRBV12-4,few,TRBJ1-1,TRBD1,TGTGCCAGCAGACAGGGGGACAGGGGTCCTGAAGCTTTCTTT,CASRQGDRGPEAFF
TRBV11-2,few,TRBJ2-1,.,TGTGCCAGCAGCTTAGAGACAACCCGAAGTCACAATGAGCAGTTCTTC,CASSLETTRSHNEQFF
TRBV6-2/TRBV6-3,.,TRBJ1-6,.,TGTGCCAGCAGTTCTAACCGGGAGCATTCACCCCTCCACTTT,CASSSNREHSPLHF
TRBV6-1,.,TRBJ2-7,.,TGTGCCAGCAGCTATACGGGACCGGGACATTACGAGCAGTACTTC,CASSYTGPGHYEQYF
TRBV19,.,TRBJ1-5,.,TGTGCCAGTAGTATAGCCGGCAGGAAGGATCAGCCCCAGCATTTT,CASSIAGRKDQPQHF
TRBV19,once,TRBJ2-7,TRBD2,TGTGCCAGTACCATAGCGGGAGGCTCCTACGAGCAGTACTTC,CASTIAGGSYEQYF
TRBV6-1,.,TRBJ1-1,TRBD1,TGTGCCAGCAGTATACTACAGGGGATGACTGAAGCTTTCTTT,CASSILQGMTEAFF
TRBV2,many,TRBJ1-2,.,TGTGCCAGCAGCTTCCTCTCGCCAGGGCTCGACTATGGCTACACCTTC,CASSFLSPGLDYGYTF
TRBV5-5,.,TRBJ2-7,TRBD1,TGTGCCAGCAGCTTGGATGGGACAGTCTACGAGCAGTACTTC,CASSLDGTVYEQYF
TRBV12-3/TRBV12-4,.,TRBJ2-7,.,TGTGCCAGCAGTTTAGCGCTTCCCGACTACCCCTACGAGCAGTACTTC,CASSLALPDYPYEQYF
TRBV6-5,few,TRBJ1-1,.,TGTGCCAGCAGTTACGATCAGGGCGGTGAAGCTTTCTTT,CASSYDQGGEAFF
TRBV2,.,TRBJ1-6,TRBD1,TGTGCCAGCAGAACAGGGGGCGCGAATTCACCCCTCCACTTT,CASRTGGANSPLHF
TRBV28,many,TRBJ1-2,.,TGTGCCAGCAGACCTTCTAGACTAGAGTATGGCTACACCTTC,CASRPSRLEYGYTF
TRBV3-1,.,TRBJ2-5,TRBD2,TGTGCCAGCAGCCCCCACAGCGGGAGGGCCACTGAGACCCAGTACTTC,CASSPHSGRATETQYF
TRBV12-5,many,TRBJ1-1,.,TGTGCTAGTGGTTTGTGGGACTCAGGGCCCGCTGAAGCTTTCTTT,CASGLWDSGPAEAFF
TRBV28,many,TRBJ1-1,.,TGTGCCAGCAGTTTCGCAGGGGCGAACACTGAAGCTTTCTTT,CASSFAGANTEAFF
TRBV7-9,.,TRBJ2-4,.,TGTGCCAGCAGCTTAAGGGTGGCAGCCTCGAGTGGCAAAAACATTCAGTACTTC,CASSLRVAASSGKNIQYF
TRBV10-3,.,TRBJ1-1,.,TGTGCCATCAGTGAAGACTGGAACACTGAAGCTTTCTTT,CAISEDWNTEAFF
TRBV29-1,few,TRBJ1-2,.,TGCAGCGTTGGGGCAGCGGCTAACTATGGCTACACCTTC,CSVGAAANYGYTF
TRBV12-3/TRBV12-4,.,TRBJ2-2,.,TGTGCCAGCAGAGAGGGGCCACCAACCGGGGAGCTGTTTTTT,CASREGPPTGELFF
TRBV20-1,few,TRBJ2-7,TRBD2,TGCAGTGCTAGACCCTACAGCGGGAGGGCCTACGAGCAGTACTTC,CSARPYSGRAYEQYF
TRBV12-3/TRBV12-4,.,TRBJ2-2,.,TGTGCCAGCACCCCGCGGGGTTCGGGCGGGGAGCTGTTTTTT,CASTPRGSGGELFF
TRBV9,few,TRBJ2-7,TRBD2,TGTGCCAGCAGCGCCCGTAGCGGGAGTGGCAACGAGCAGTACTTC,CASSARSGSGNEQYF
TRBV28,.,TRBJ1-2,.,TGTGCCAGCAGTGGTCAGGGAGTTGGCTACACCTTC,CASSGQGVGYTF
TRBV18,.,TRBJ2-7,.,TGTGCCAGCTCACCACCGGGAAAGTACGAGCAGTACTTC,CASSPPGKYEQYF
TRBV27,.,TRBJ1-1,.,TGTGCCAGCAGCCTAAAGGGGGGGGGGTCTATGAACACTGAAGCTTTCTTT,CASSLKGGGSMNTEAFF
TRBV19,few,TRBJ1-2,TRBD1,TGTGCCAGTAGTTTGGGACAGGGTGATAGTTACGGCTACACCTTC,CASSLGQGDSYGYTF
TRBV10-3,many,TRBJ2-7,.,TGTGCCATCAGTGACCAGACTAGCTCCTACGAGCAGTACTTC,CAISDQTSSYEQYF
TRBV12-5,many,TRBJ1-1,.,TGTGCTAGTGGTTTATTCGGGGCGAACACTGAAGCTTTCTTT,CASGLFGANTEAFF
TRBV5-4,few,TRBJ2-5,TRBD2,TGTGCCAGCAGCTTGTCAGCGGGAGCTGAGACCCAGTACTTC,CASSLSAGAETQYF
TRBV12-3/TRBV12-4,.,TRBJ2-6,.,TGTGCCAGCAGGACTTATGGGGCCAACGTCCTGGCTTTC,CASRTYGANVLAF
TRBV5-1,.,TRBJ2-4,.,TGCGCCAGCAGCTTGGCACAAGTGGGGAAAAACATTCAGTACTTC,CASSLAQVGKNIQYF
TRBV12-3/TRBV12-4,many,TRBJ1-6,.,TGTGCCAGCAGCACTCCGCCCGGAGGGGTTAATTCACCCCTCCACTTT,CASSTPPGGVNSPLHF
TRBV28,many,TRBJ1-1,.,TGTGCCAGCAGCGGCATTCGCACTGAAGCTTTCTTT,CASSGIRTEAFF
TRBV28,many,TRBJ1-2,.,TGTGCCAGCAGCTTAATTCCGGGGTATGGCTACACCTTC,CASSLIPGYGYTF
TRBV15,.,TRBJ1-4,.,TGTGCCACCAGCAGAGATGGAGGGGTTAATGAAAAACTGTTTTTT,CATSRDGGVNEKLFF
TRBV11-2,many,TRBJ2-5,.,TGTGCCAGCCTCTACCGAGGACCACTTCTCGGAGAGACCCAGTACTTC,CASLYRGPLLGETQYF
TRBV6-5,.,TRBJ2-5,TRBD2,TGTGCCAGCAGTTATTTGGCGGGAGGGTACCAAGAGACCCAGTACTTC,CASSYLAGGYQETQYF
TRBV2,few,TRBJ2-3,.,TGTGCCAGCAGACCCGGGCCGAGCACAGATACGCAGTATTTT,CASRPGPSTDTQYF
TRBV20-1,few,TRBJ1-2,TRBD1,TGCAGTGCTCCCCCGTCGACAGGGCACTATGGCTACACCTTC,CSAPPSTGHYGYTF